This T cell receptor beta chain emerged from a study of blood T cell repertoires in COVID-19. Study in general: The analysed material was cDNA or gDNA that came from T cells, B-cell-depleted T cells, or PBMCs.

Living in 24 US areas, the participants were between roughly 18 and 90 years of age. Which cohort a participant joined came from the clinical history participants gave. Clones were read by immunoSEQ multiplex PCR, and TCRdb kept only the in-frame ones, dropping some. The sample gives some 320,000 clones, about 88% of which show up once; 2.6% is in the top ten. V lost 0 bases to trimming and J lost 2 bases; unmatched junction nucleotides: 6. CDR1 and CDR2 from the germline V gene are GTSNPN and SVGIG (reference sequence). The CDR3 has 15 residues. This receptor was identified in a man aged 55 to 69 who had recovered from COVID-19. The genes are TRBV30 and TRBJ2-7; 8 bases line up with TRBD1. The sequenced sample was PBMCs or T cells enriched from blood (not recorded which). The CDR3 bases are TGTGCCTGGAGTGTACTTAGACAGGGGACCTACGAGCAGTACTTC. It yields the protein CAWSVLRQGTYEQYF.